The 10 T cell receptor beta chains listed next were all sequenced from one sample in a study of beta chain features in type 1 diabetes (dated by TCRdb to 2016 to 2019). The method behind the library was the immunoSEQ multiplex PCR assay. The entire isolated RNA was reverse transcribed using the High Capacity cDNA Reverse Transcription Kit, and thus expressed TCRB transcripts were sequenced. Not all clones reach the TCRdb copy of this immuneACCESS table, which keeps in-frame sequences only. Checked studies attribute under half of the gap to unresolved V genes and leave the rest unexplained. The sample table contains under 400,000 clones; only one count was recorded for 20% of them. The top ten constitute around 0.04% of the sample. The specimen was naive CD4+ T cells from blood. What this sample's cell subset or site label stands for: true naive CD4+ T cells. All receptors derive from a woman aged 18-29 years in good health.

This clone came up a few times. The chain uses TRBV30 and TRBJ1-2; 11 bases are a match to TRBD1. Germline CDR1 and CDR2: GTSNPN and SVGIG (reference sequence). The CDR3 is 15 amino acids. V gave up 7 bases and J gave up 1 base; unmatched junction bases: 8. This CDR3 is CAYLPGTGGNYGYTF. The CDR3 DNA reads as TGTGCCTACCTACCCGGGACAGGGGGTAACTATGGCTACACCTTC.

The rearrangement joins TRBV2 to TRBJ2-7, with 10 positions matching TRBD2. J lost 7 bases, V lost 6 bases, and 9 bases had no gene match. This CDR3 is built from 14 residues. Germline V gives CDR1 SNHLY, CDR2 FYNNEI. The DNA for the CDR3 is TGTGCCAGCAGCAGACTAGCGGGCTTAAAGGAGCAGTACTTC. Its translation: CASSRLAGLKEQYF.

The chain employs TRBV28 and TRBJ2-1; possibly TRBD1 for D (5 bases). V was clipped by 2 bases and J by 10 bases, with 9 bases between them. The germline gives CDR1 MDHEN, CDR2 SYDVKM. The CDR3 contains 12 residues. CDR3 in DNA: TGTGCCAGCAGTTTAAATACAGGCGAGCAGTTCTTC. It codes for CASSLNTGEQFF.

The chain combines TRBV18 with TRBJ1-2; 7 nucleotides match TRBD1. Germline V gene lookup returns CDR1 KGHSH and CDR2 LQKENI. This CDR3 comprises 12 residues. The junction had 3 bases not matched to a gene; V was cut back by 9 bases and J by 2 bases. This CDR3 reads CASSGQNYGYTF. The CDR3 bases are TGTGCCAGTTCGGGACAGAACTATGGCTACACCTTC.

This clone was counted a few times. The J gene is TRBJ1-1, the V gene TRBV6-1, with 7 bases that match TRBD1. The CDR3 is 14 amino acids. With 2 bases clipped from V and 4 bases from J, the junction kept 4 bases outside the gene matches. Per the germline V gene, CDR1 is MNHNS and CDR2 is SASEGT. Written as DNA, the CDR3 is TGTGCCAGCAGTGAAACAGGGGATCGCACTGAAGCTTTCTTT. This encodes CASSETGDRTEAFF.

The V gene is TRBV7-9, the J gene TRBJ2-3; tentatively, D is TRBD2 (6 bases). Per the germline V gene, CDR1 is SEHNR and CDR2 is FQNEAQ (reference sequence). This CDR3 has 11 residues. CDR3 residues: CSGAPTDTQYF. In DNA form, the CDR3 reads TGTTCGGGAGCTCCCACAGATACGCAGTATTTT.

This clone has just a few counts. This chain links TRBV11-2 with TRBJ2-3, with D possibly matching TRBD2 (7 bases). The CDR3 covers 14 residues. V shed 5 bases and J shed 5 bases, with 14 bases lying between them. The germline gives CDR1 SGHAT, CDR2 FQNNGV. The CDR3 DNA follows: TGTGCCAGCAGCCGCGGGGGCGATCGAGATACGCAGTATTTT. This encodes CASSRGGDRDTQYF.

V is TRBV21-1 and J is TRBJ2-7; the table's D call, TRBD1, has no DNA check behind it. TRBV21-1 is a listed pseudogene. This CDR3 spans 15 amino acids. CDR3 sequence (DNA): TGTGCCAGCAGCAAAGAACGGGACAGAACCTACGAGCAGTACTTC. Translation gives CASSKERDRTYEQYF.

Note on this clone: The junction departs from germline at one end; a sequencing error may be responsible. The V call is TRBV7-7, the J call TRBJ2-5, with D possibly TRBD1 on 6 matching bases. Germline V gene sequence: CDR1 SSHAT, CDR2 FNYEAQ (reference sequence). This CDR3 has 13 residues. For the CDR3, the DNA is TGTGCTAGCAGCAATACAGGGTGGGAGACCCAGTACTTC. It translates to CASSNTGWETQYF. Combining the CDR3 with reference TRBV7-7 and TRBJ2-5 gives the whole variable domain GAGVSQSPRYKVTKRGQDVTLRCDPISSHATLYWYQQALGQGPEFLTYFNYEAQPDKSGLPSDRFSAERPEGSISTLTIQRTEQRDSAMYRCASSNTGWETQYFGPGTRLLVL.

The rearrangement joins TRBV18 to TRBJ1-1, with D hard to call. From germline, CDR1 is KGHSH and CDR2 LQKENI. This CDR3 has 14 amino acids. V lost 6 bases and J 6 bases, leaving 17 bases between the germline ends. Here the CDR3 DNA reads TGTGCCAGCTCTTCGATCGGGGAACTGGCTGAAGCTTTCTTT. Protein sequence: CASSSIGELAEAFF.